A single sample is the source of the 32 T cell receptor beta chains below, sequenced in a study of blood T cells in healthy people across ages. Then a second PCR, running roughly 7 to 12 cycles, was carried out with a sample-barcoded 5' primer and a J-beta primer mix. TCRdb used MiXCR to reprocess the 5' RACE reads, holding one entry per CDR3 protein. The top ten hold nearly 20% of the sample, which has approximately 820,000 distinct CDR3 sequences, around 42% seen once. What was sequenced was blood. These receptors originate from a man aged 55 to 70 in good health.

CDR3 loop: CASKKGGGSYGQYF. In DNA, the CDR3 is TGTGCCAGCAAGAAGGGAGGGGGGTCTTACGGGCAGTACTTC. The chain combines TRBV28 with TRBJ2-4; D possibly corresponds to TRBD2 (7 bases). The CDR3 runs 14 residues. V gave up 7 bases and J gave up 13 bases, with 23 bases separating them. CDR1 is MDHEN, CDR2 SYDVKM, per germline.

This clonotype was found a few times. This sequence joins TRBV9 and TRBJ2-1, with TRBD1 identical over 8 bases. This CDR3 has 15 residues. V gave up 3 bases and J gave up 10 bases; unmatched junction bases: 12. CDR1 and CDR2 from the germline V gene are SGDLS and YYNGEE. CDR3 sequence: CASSETPGQGSEQFF. CDR3 sequence (DNA): TGTGCCAGCAGCGAAACCCCCGGACAGGGTTCCGAGCAGTTCTTC.

The V call is TRBV10-3, the J call TRBJ2-1; possibly TRBD1 or TRBD2 for D (5 bases each). The CDR3 has 17 amino acids. Germline loops: CDR1 ENHRY, CDR2 SYGVKD. V lost 7 bases and J 7 bases, leaving 26 bases between the germline ends. The CDR3 DNA reads TGTGCCATCAAGGGAGAGACGGGACGAGCGGTTAAAAATGAGCAGTTCTTC. This codes for CAIKGETGRAVKNEQFF.

The chain carries TRBV14 and TRBJ2-7, with D perhaps matching TRBD1 or TRBD2 (5 bases each). The CDR3 sequence is 13 residues long. Trimming stripped 4 bases from V and 3 bases from J, with 10 bases between. Germline CDR1 SGHDN, CDR2 FVKESK. This chain's CDR3 is CASSRDGYYEQYF. As DNA, the CDR3 is TGTGCCAGCAGCCGGGACGGATACTACGAGCAGTACTTC.

The gene calls are TRBV5-1 and TRBJ2-1, with unresolved D. Per the germline V gene, CDR1 is SGHRS and CDR2 is YFSETQ. CDR3 length: 11 residues. The V end lost 4 bases, the J end lost 9 bases, and 8 bases lay between the germline ends. The CDR3 loop reads CASSQNSEQFF. The CDR3 DNA reads as TGCGCCAGCAGCCAAAACAGTGAGCAGTTCTTC.

This clonotype was seen a handful of times. This chain links TRBV25-1 with TRBJ2-7, with 9 positions matching TRBD1. V lost 6 bases and J lost 2; bases outside the gene matches: 8. CDR1 and CDR2 (germline): MGHDK, SYGVNS. The CDR3 consists of 15 residues. CDR3 nucleotide sequence: TGTGCCAGCAGCGATATTGGGACAGGGACCTACGAGCAGTACTTC. Its protein is CASSDIGTGTYEQYF.

A remark on this clonotype: This may stem from a read error, because a much larger clone lies one nucleotide away. The chain links TRBV7-2 to TRBJ2-5; no clear D. CDR1 SGHTA and CDR2 FQGNSA come from the germline V gene. V was shortened by 5 bases and J by 2 bases, with 18 bases between the two germline ends. CDR3 length equals 16 residues. CDR3 in DNA: TGTGCCAGCAGCCCTGGATTGGGCAGGCAGCAAGAGACCCAGTACTTC. It is translated as CASSPGLGRQQETQYF. Together with reference TRBV7-2 and TRBJ2-5, the CDR3 gives the full variable domain: GAGVSQSPSNKVTEKGKDVELRCDPISGHTALYWYRQSLGQGLEFLIYFQGNSAPDKSGLPSDRFSAERTGGSVSTLTIQRTQQEDSAVYLCASSPGLGRQQETQYFGPGTRLLVL.

Note on this clonotype: The junction does not match germline at one end; this may be a read error. The V call is TRBV4-1, the J call TRBJ2-1; no firm D call. Germline CDR1 reads MGHRA; CDR2 reads YSYEKL. The CDR3 has 15 residues. The CDR3 is CASSREGLNYNEQFF. The DNA for the CDR3 is TGCGCCAGCAGCCGAGAAGGTCTAAACTACAACGAGCAGTTCTTC.

This clonotype was detected only a few times. V and J are TRBV7-9 and TRBJ1-1, with D unresolved. Germline-derived CDR1 and CDR2 are SEHNR and FQNEAQ (reference sequence). V shed 1 base and J shed 7 bases, with 7 bases lying between them. The CDR3 extends over 12 amino acids. CDR3 sequence (DNA): TGTGCCAGCAGCTTAGGCGGAGATGAAGCTTTCTTT. Translated, it gives CASSLGGDEAFF. The full variable domain, in which reference TRBV7-9 and TRBJ1-1 provide the parts outside the CDR3, is DTGVSQNPRHKITKRGQNVTFRCDPISEHNRLYWYRQTLGQGPEFLTYFQNEAQLEKSRLLSDRFSAERPKGSFSTLEIQRTEQGDSAMYLCASSLGGDEAFFGQGTRLTVV.

The chain is built from TRBV4-1 and TRBJ2-5; either TRBD1 or TRBD2 may fit D (5 bases each). This CDR3 is 14 amino acids long. Trimming pared 4 bases from V and 1 base from J, leaving 10 bases between. In germline, CDR1 is MGHRA, CDR2 YSYEKL. The chain's CDR3 is CASSRAGGQETQYF. The CDR3 DNA reads TGCGCCAGCAGCCGAGCTGGGGGCCAAGAGACCCAGTACTTC.

This clonotype was detected once. A much larger clone differs from this one at a single base, so this may be a read error. This sequence joins TRBV6-2 or TRBV6-3 and TRBJ2-1, with D perhaps TRBD2 (5 bases). The CDR3 has 11 residues. CDR1 MNHEY and CDR2 SVGEGT come from the germline V gene. This CDR3 is CTSSVEGEQFF. The DNA of the CDR3 is TGTACCAGCAGCGTCGAGGGTGAGCAGTTCTTC.

This chain connects TRBV15 to TRBJ2-6, with D possibly TRBD2 on 5 matching bases. The CDR3 is made up of 16 amino acids. V was cut by 0 bases and J by 1 base, with 7 bases left in between. CDR1 is LNHNV and CDR2 is YYDKDF in the germline V gene (reference sequence). CDR3 sequence: CATSRDGGSGANVLTF. The CDR3 DNA sequence: TGTGCCACCAGCAGAGATGGCGGGTCTGGGGCCAACGTCCTGACTTTC.

The chain recombines TRBV6-5 with TRBJ1-2, with 7 bases that match TRBD1. This CDR3 region has 15 residues. V dropped 2 bases and J dropped 7; count of bases not matched to a gene: 10. Germline lookup yields CDR1 MNHEY and CDR2 SVGAGI. The CDR3 region has the DNA TGTGCCAGCAGTTACACCTCCAGGGGGGACTGTGGCTACACCTTC. Protein product: CASSYTSRGDCGYTF.

The CDR3, as DNA: TGCGCCAGCAGTCGACTAGCGGGGGATCAAGAGACCCAGTACTTC. This gives the protein CASSRLAGDQETQYF. The chain combines TRBV4-1 with TRBJ2-5; 12 bases line up with TRBD2. The trim removed 6 bases at V and 2 bases at J, leaving 4 bases unmatched. The CDR3 totals 15 residues. CDR1 and CDR2 (germline): MGHRA, YSYEKL.

The genes are TRBV5-6 and TRBJ1-2; D gene uncertain. CDR1 and CDR2 (germline): SGHDT, YYEEEE. The CDR3 is 13 amino acids. The ends were cut back, 5 bases at V and 5 bases at J, with 13 bases in the middle. The CDR3 nucleotides are TGTGCCAGCAGGCCTACTCGGGGATATGGCTACACCTTC. This gives the protein CASRPTRGYGYTF.

This clonotype was counted a few times. V gene TRBV3-1 combines with J gene TRBJ1-5; the D is unclear. Trimming shortened V by 6 bases and J by 5 bases, and 11 bases separated the two germline ends. The germline V gene has CDR1 LGHDT and CDR2 YNNKEL (reference sequence). This CDR3 is 13 amino acids long. CDR3: CASSPDGYQPQHF. The CDR3 DNA reads as TGTGCCAGCAGTCCGGACGGTTATCAGCCCCAGCATTTT.

The chain joins TRBV5-1 to TRBJ1-1, with 9 bases lining up with TRBD1. Per germline, CDR1 SGHRS and CDR2 YFSETQ. The CDR3 length is 15 residues. Unmatched junction bases numbered 9, after V lost 4 bases and J lost 5 bases. DNA of the CDR3: TGCGCCAGCAGCGTCGGGACAGGGAGTGTTACTGAAGCTTTCTTT. This gives the protein CASSVGTGSVTEAFF.

For the CDR3, the DNA is TGCGCCAGCAGCACGGAGGGGCGGAGTTTTAGCACAGATACGCAGTATTTT. It yields the protein CASSTEGRSFSTDTQYF. This rearrangement joins TRBV5-1 to TRBJ2-3; possible D gene TRBD2, 6 bases. The germline V gene has CDR1 SGHRS and CDR2 YFSETQ. V was cut by 4 bases and J by 0 bases, with 18 bases left in between. There are 17 residues in the CDR3.

This clonotype was counted a few times. This rearrangement joins TRBV5-5 to TRBJ1-2, with D tentatively TRBD1 (6 bases). V was cut by 4 bases and J by 8 bases, with 15 bases left in between. Germline V gene lookup returns CDR1 SGHKS and CDR2 YYEKEE (reference sequence). The CDR3 has 13 amino acids. In DNA, the CDR3 is TGTGCCAGCAGCCCAGGACAGCTTCCCGGCTACACCTTC. As protein: CASSPGQLPGYTF.

This clonotype was recorded a few times. V and J are TRBV4-1 and TRBJ2-4; 7 bases are a match to TRBD1. The CDR3 covers 17 residues. Germline V CDR1 and CDR2: MGHRA, YSYEKL. Losses at the gene ends were 2 bases for V and 4 bases for J; bases not matched to a gene: 11. CDR3 DNA: TGCGCCAGCAGCCAACCCACCCGAGGGACAGCTAAAAACATTCAGTACTTC. Translation gives CASSQPTRGTAKNIQYF.

The V call is TRBV20-1, the J call TRBJ2-3; 7 bases map to TRBD2. Germline CDR1 DFQATT, CDR2 SNEGSKA (reference sequence). The J segment lost 2 bases and the V segment lost 1 base, leaving 9 bases of the junction unmatched. The CDR3 contains 16 residues. The DNA of the CDR3 is TGCAGTGCTAGAGCCTCAAGCGGGGACCACACAGATACGCAGTATTTT. Translated, it gives CSARASSGDHTDTQYF.

This sequence joins TRBV12-3 or TRBV12-4 and TRBJ2-5; 9 bases agree with TRBD1. The CDR3 has 17 amino acids. V lost 5 bases to trimming and J lost 1 base; unmatched junction nucleotides: 11. The CDR3 nucleotides are TGTGCCAGCAGTCCCAGCCCGGGGACAGGGCTCCAAGAGACCCAGTACTTC. This codes for CASSPSPGTGLQETQYF.

The chain joins TRBV20-1 to TRBJ1-1; D is unresolved. Trimming took off 1 base at V and 1 base at J, with 7 bases between the two ends. Germline V lookup: CDR1 DFQATT, CDR2 SNEGSKA (reference sequence). CDR3 length equals 13 residues. DNA of the CDR3: TGCAGTGCTAGAGGGCAGTCGAACACTGAAGCTTTCTTT. It specifies CSARGQSNTEAFF.

This clonotype was detected a few times. This rearrangement joins TRBV7-2 to TRBJ2-7, with D hard to call. The CDR3 is 13 residues long. V shed 7 bases and J shed 0 bases, with 10 bases lying between them. Germline V gives CDR1 SGHTA, CDR2 FQGNSA. The CDR3 reads CASTPAISYEQYF. The CDR3 DNA sequence: TGTGCCAGCACCCCGGCCATCTCCTACGAGCAGTACTTC.

V and J are TRBV9 and TRBJ2-3; 10 nucleotides line up with TRBD2. Germline V CDR1 and CDR2: SGDLS, YYNGEE. The ends lost 1 base at V and 7 bases at J; junction bases unmatched: 6. The CDR3 totals 15 residues. CDR3: CASSVLAGEDYTQYF. The DNA for the CDR3 is TGTGCCAGCAGCGTACTAGCGGGGGAGGACTATACGCAGTATTTT.

The genes are TRBV7-9 and TRBJ1-5; D is unresolved. Trimming took off 1 base at V and 4 bases at J, with 14 bases between the two ends. Germline CDR1 SEHNR, CDR2 FQNEAQ (reference sequence). The CDR3 runs 16 residues. The CDR3 sequence: CASSLGEGRGNQPQHF. CDR3 DNA: TGTGCCAGCAGCTTAGGGGAAGGGCGCGGTAATCAGCCCCAGCATTTT.

The chain links TRBV7-2 to TRBJ1-2, with D possibly being TRBD1 (5 bases). The germline V gene encodes CDR1 SGHTA and CDR2 FQGNSA. V was clipped by 5 bases and J by 8 bases, with 12 bases between them. This CDR3 is built from 12 residues. CDR3: CASSPLGEGYTF. The CDR3 nucleotides are TGTGCCAGCAGCCCCTTGGGGGAAGGCTACACCTTC.

This clonotype was counted between two and nine times. The chain uses TRBV11-3 and TRBJ1-2; D possibly corresponds to TRBD1 (6 bases). Deletions cut 3 bases from V and 8 bases from J, with 19 bases between. The CDR3 has 15 residues. Per germline, CDR1 SGHNT and CDR2 YENEEA. The CDR3 sequence is CASSLQGRVKEGYTF. CDR3 in DNA: TGTGCCAGCAGCTTGCAGGGGCGAGTAAAGGAGGGCTACACCTTC. Full variable domain (missing parts from reference TRBV11-3 and TRBJ1-2): EAGVVQSPRYKIIEKKQPVAFWCNPISGHNTLYWYLQNLGQGPELLIRYENEEAVDDSQLPKDRFSAERLKGVDSTLKIQPAELGDSAVYLCASSLQGRVKEGYTFGSGTRLTVV.

The table lists this clonotype with a count of one. The chain joins TRBV7-3 to TRBJ1-1, with TRBD1 as a possible D gene (5 bases). Germline V gene data show CDR1 as SGHTA and CDR2 as FQGTGA. The CDR3 sequence is 13 residues long. Trimming cost V 6 bases and J 6 bases, with 14 bases left between them. The CDR3 region is CASRGPGRAEAFF. In DNA form, the CDR3 reads TGTGCCAGCAGGGGACCGGGGCGCGCTGAAGCTTTCTTT.

This clonotype was recorded a few times. The rearrangement uses TRBV7-2 and TRBJ2-5, with D perhaps matching TRBD2 (6 bases). Germline values: CDR1 SGHTA, CDR2 FQGNSA. The CDR3 runs to 14 residues. Deletions cut 4 bases from V and 1 base from J, with 10 bases between. CDR3 residues: CASSSERAQETQYF. As DNA, the CDR3 is TGTGCCAGCAGCTCCGAGCGGGCCCAAGAGACCCAGTACTTC. The variable domain in full, completed from reference TRBV7-2 and TRBJ2-5, reads GAGVSQSPSNKVTEKGKDVELRCDPISGHTALYWYRQSLGQGLEFLIYFQGNSAPDKSGLPSDRFSAERTGGSVSTLTIQRTQQEDSAVYLCASSSERAQETQYFGPGTRLLVL.

The chain has TRBV7-2 and TRBJ2-3, with D tentatively TRBD1 (6 bases). The CDR3 runs 18 residues. V lost 0 bases, J lost 5 bases, and 21 bases lay in between. CDR1 is SGHTA, CDR2 FQGNSA, per germline. The DNA of the CDR3 is TGTGCCAGCAGCTTAGCGCTAAGGGACACCCAAGGACTAGATACGCAGTATTTT. Its translation is CASSLALRDTQGLDTQYF. The entire variable domain, with the rest obtained from reference TRBV7-2 and TRBJ2-3, is as follows: GAGVSQSPSNKVTEKGKDVELRCDPISGHTALYWYRQSLGQGLEFLIYFQGNSAPDKSGLPSDRFSAERTGGSVSTLTIQRTQQEDSAVYLCASSLALRDTQGLDTQYFGPGTRLTVL.

CDR3 in amino acids: CASSEGGGQGGKLFF. In DNA form, the CDR3 reads TGTGCCAGCAGTGAAGGAGGCGGACAGGGTGGAAAACTGTTTTTT. The chain recombines TRBV25-1 with TRBJ1-4; TRBD1 matches at 8 bases. In germline, CDR1 is MGHDK, CDR2 SYGVNS. V lost 2 bases to trimming and J lost 10 bases; unmatched junction nucleotides: 9. CDR3 size: 15 residues.